This TCR beta chain was obtained from a study of blood T cell repertoires in COVID-19. Study at large: In each case, the material was cDNA or gDNA derived from T cells, B-cell-depleted T cells, or PBMCs.

Authors' analysis steps: The authors estimated nucleated cell counts from reference gene primer amplification. TCRdb's table, derived via immunoSEQ multiplex PCR, lists solely in-frame clones and lacks some. The DNA was the basis for D and trimming; V, J and clone size are from that table. In the table there are 190,000 or so clones, around 85% of which are singletons. Enrolment of Seattle patients took place during active infection, and they were followed longitudinally. The CDR3 totals 14 residues. Trimming pared 9 bases from V and 3 bases from J, leaving 15 bases between. Germline CDR1 MNHEY, CDR2 SVGAGI.

Sequenced sample: peripheral blood. The chain is built from TRBV6-5 and TRBJ1-3; D gene ambiguous. The receptor was isolated from a man in his fifties or sixties with COVID-19, enrolled during active disease. The CDR3 is CASPKDGGGNTIYF. CDR3 coding DNA: TGTGCCAGTCCTAAGGACGGAGGTGGAAACACCATATATTTT.